Listed below are T cell receptor beta chains from one sample, sequenced in a study of T-cell reconstitution after alpha-beta-depleted transplantation in children. TCRdb recomputed calls from the PCR reads with MiXCR, one row per CDR3 protein. The sample has fewer than 400,000 distinct CDR3 sequences, 23% seen once. The sequencing here drew on PBMCs, mostly from graft donor cells, taken 180 days after TCRalphabeta/CD19-depleted stem cell transplant. Source of these receptors: a male patient between 10 and 17 years old who had a stem cell transplant for acute lymphoblastic leukemia, so the T cells may come from the graft donor. CDR3s include the opening cysteine and the closing phenylalanine or tryptophan. The D gene is left open where the match is weak. The size field is filled for only some rows; it gives once, few, many or a size class.

J gene: TRBJ2-7; clone size: .; D gene: .; V gene: TRBV10-3; CDR3 protein: CAISPLVGGRGDYEQYF; CDR3 DNA: TGTGCCATCAGTCCCCTAGTGGGAGGACGCGGGGACTACGAGCAGTACTTC
J gene: TRBJ2-1; clone size: many; D gene: .; V gene: TRBV7-3; CDR3 protein: CASSSAGPNEQFF; CDR3 DNA: TGTGCCAGCAGCTCGGCAGGGCCAAATGAGCAGTTCTTC
J gene: TRBJ2-7; clone size: .; D gene: .; V gene: TRBV5-1; CDR3 protein: CASSLDPTLASYEQYF; CDR3 DNA: TGCGCCAGCAGCTTGGATCCTACACTAGCCTCCTACGAGCAGTACTTC
J gene: TRBJ2-3; clone size: .; D gene: .; V gene: TRBV5-5; CDR3 protein: CASSSLTGSLTDTQYF; CDR3 DNA: TGTGCCAGCAGCTCCCTAACAGGGTCACTCACAGATACGCAGTATTTT
J gene: TRBJ2-6; clone size: .; D gene: TRBD2; V gene: TRBV27; CDR3 protein: CASSLTSGVIGANVLTF; CDR3 DNA: TGTGCCAGCAGTCTGACTAGCGGGGTTATCGGGGCCAACGTCCTGACTTTC
J gene: TRBJ2-1; clone size: .; D gene: TRBD2; V gene: TRBV10-3; CDR3 protein: CAISESGIAGAHEQFF; CDR3 DNA: TGTGCCATCAGTGAGTCAGGGATAGCGGGAGCCCATGAGCAGTTCTTC
J gene: TRBJ1-2; clone size: .; D gene: TRBD1; V gene: TRBV28; CDR3 protein: CASTAGGLHYGYTF; CDR3 DNA: TGTGCCAGCACAGCAGGGGGACTCCATTATGGCTACACCTTC
J gene: TRBJ2-1; clone size: few; D gene: .; V gene: TRBV2; CDR3 protein: CASEGGSYNEQFF; CDR3 DNA: TGTGCCAGCGAGGGGGGCTCCTACAATGAGCAGTTCTTC
J gene: TRBJ1-4; clone size: .; D gene: .; V gene: TRBV6-1; CDR3 protein: CASIGRLEKLFF; CDR3 DNA: TGTGCCAGCATCGGCAGGCTGGAAAAACTGTTTTTT
J gene: TRBJ2-5; clone size: few; D gene: .; V gene: TRBV5-1; CDR3 protein: CASSLGGLSRTAYF; CDR3 DNA: TGCGCCAGCAGCTTAGGTGGCCTCTCAAGAACGGCGTACTTC
J gene: TRBJ1-1; clone size: .; D gene: .; V gene: TRBV29-1; CDR3 protein: CSVEEGIGAEAFF; CDR3 DNA: TGCAGCGTTGAAGAAGGGATAGGGGCTGAAGCTTTCTTT
J gene: TRBJ2-3; clone size: few; D gene: .; V gene: TRBV5-1; CDR3 protein: CASSLVQFPSTDTQYF; CDR3 DNA: TGCGCCAGCAGCTTGGTGCAGTTCCCTAGCACAGATACGCAGTATTTT
J gene: TRBJ2-5; clone size: .; D gene: TRBD1; V gene: TRBV6-1; CDR3 protein: CASSEIGTGIVETQYF; CDR3 DNA: TGTGCCAGCAGTGAAATAGGGACAGGGATTGTGGAGACCCAGTACTTC
J gene: TRBJ1-6; clone size: .; D gene: .; V gene: TRBV28; CDR3 protein: CASSLDSFNSPLHF; CDR3 DNA: TGTGCCAGCAGTTTGGACAGTTTTAATTCACCCCTCCACTTT
J gene: TRBJ2-7; clone size: .; D gene: .; V gene: TRBV4-1; CDR3 protein: CASSQVGTAYEQYF; CDR3 DNA: TGCGCCAGCAGCCAAGTAGGAACAGCCTACGAGCAGTACTTC
J gene: TRBJ1-5; clone size: many; D gene: .; V gene: TRBV12-3/TRBV12-4; CDR3 protein: CASSNQQAPNQPQHF; CDR3 DNA: TGTGCCAGCAGTAACCAACAGGCCCCCAATCAGCCCCAGCATTTT
J gene: TRBJ1-5; clone size: .; D gene: .; V gene: TRBV27; CDR3 protein: CASSFSNQPQHF; CDR3 DNA: TGTGCCAGCAGTTTTAGCAATCAGCCCCAGCATTTT
J gene: TRBJ2-7; clone size: .; D gene: .; V gene: TRBV10-3; CDR3 protein: CAISEGKGAGGYEQYF; CDR3 DNA: TGTGCCATCAGTGAGGGAAAGGGGGCGGGGGGCTACGAGCAGTACTTC
J gene: TRBJ2-3; clone size: few; D gene: .; V gene: TRBV11-3; CDR3 protein: CASSLGDISTDTQYF; CDR3 DNA: TGTGCCAGCAGCTTAGGGGACATTAGCACAGATACGCAGTATTTT
J gene: TRBJ2-1; clone size: .; D gene: .; V gene: TRBV5-1; CDR3 protein: CASSPATGTPHGDEQFF; CDR3 DNA: TGCGCCAGCAGCCCCGCCACCGGGACTCCACATGGCGATGAGCAGTTCTTC
J gene: TRBJ2-2; clone size: few; D gene: .; V gene: TRBV5-1; CDR3 protein: CASSLDLTGELFF; CDR3 DNA: TGCGCCAGCAGCTTGGACCTTACCGGGGAGCTGTTTTTT
J gene: TRBJ2-7; clone size: .; D gene: .; V gene: TRBV12-3/TRBV12-4; CDR3 protein: CASSGDGEPYEQYF; CDR3 DNA: TGTGCCAGCAGCGGGGACGGGGAGCCCTACGAGCAGTACTTC
J gene: TRBJ2-1; clone size: many; D gene: .; V gene: TRBV12-3/TRBV12-4; CDR3 protein: CASRGDVDEQFF; CDR3 DNA: TGTGCCAGCAGGGGGGATGTGGATGAGCAGTTCTTC
J gene: TRBJ2-1; clone size: .; D gene: TRBD2; V gene: TRBV4-2; CDR3 protein: CASSRHGTSEQGQFF; CDR3 DNA: TGTGCCAGCAGCCGACACGGGACTAGCGAACAGGGTCAGTTCTTC
J gene: TRBJ2-5; clone size: few; D gene: TRBD2; V gene: TRBV11-1; CDR3 protein: CASSVRTSGREGLQETQYF; CDR3 DNA: TGTGCCAGCAGCGTCAGGACTAGCGGGAGGGAGGGGCTCCAAGAGACCCAGTACTTC
J gene: TRBJ1-1; clone size: few; D gene: TRBD1; V gene: TRBV5-1; CDR3 protein: CASSPRQGKAFF; CDR3 DNA: TGCGCCAGCAGCCCACGACAGGGGAAGGCTTTCTTT
J gene: TRBJ2-6; clone size: few; D gene: TRBD2; V gene: TRBV11-2; CDR3 protein: CASSPLAGVSGANVLTF; CDR3 DNA: TGTGCCAGCAGCCCACTAGCGGGTGTCTCTGGGGCCAACGTCCTGACTTTC
J gene: TRBJ2-1; clone size: .; D gene: TRBD2; V gene: TRBV19; CDR3 protein: CASSQTSGRSNEQFF; CDR3 DNA: TGTGCCAGTAGTCAGACTAGCGGGAGGAGCAATGAGCAGTTCTTC
J gene: TRBJ2-5; clone size: few; D gene: TRBD1; V gene: TRBV25-1; CDR3 protein: CASSTGQGEETQYF; CDR3 DNA: TGTGCCAGCAGCACCGGACAGGGCGAAGAGACCCAGTACTTC
J gene: TRBJ1-1; clone size: .; D gene: .; V gene: TRBV11-2; CDR3 protein: CASSLVGVGGISDTEAFF; CDR3 DNA: TGTGCCAGCAGCTTAGTGGGAGTGGGGGGAATTTCGGACACTGAAGCTTTCTTT
J gene: TRBJ2-7; clone size: .; D gene: TRBD1; V gene: TRBV15; CDR3 protein: CATSDRDRGVNEQYF; CDR3 DNA: TGTGCCACCAGCGACCGGGACAGGGGAGTCAACGAGCAGTACTTC
J gene: TRBJ2-1; clone size: few; D gene: .; V gene: TRBV20-1; CDR3 protein: CSAGGQGNEQFF; CDR3 DNA: TGCAGTGCCGGGGGGCAGGGGAATGAGCAGTTCTTC
J gene: TRBJ2-5; clone size: .; D gene: TRBD1; V gene: TRBV20-1; CDR3 protein: CSARPQTGGLRETQYF; CDR3 DNA: TGCAGTGCTAGACCACAGACAGGGGGCCTGAGAGAGACCCAGTACTTC
J gene: TRBJ2-1; clone size: .; D gene: .; V gene: TRBV7-9; CDR3 protein: CASSLAGGVRTNEQFF; CDR3 DNA: TGTGCCAGCAGCTTAGCCGGAGGTGTCAGAACCAATGAGCAGTTCTTC
J gene: TRBJ2-7; clone size: once; D gene: TRBD1; V gene: TRBV20-1; CDR3 protein: CSARVPDRDRTYEQYF; CDR3 DNA: TGCAGTGCTAGAGTGCCGGACAGGGATAGAACCTACGAGCAGTACTTC
J gene: TRBJ2-7; clone size: many; D gene: .; V gene: TRBV12-3/TRBV12-4; CDR3 protein: CASRLTGLYEQYF; CDR3 DNA: TGTGCCAGCAGACTTACAGGGTTGTACGAGCAGTACTTC
J gene: TRBJ1-5; clone size: .; D gene: .; V gene: TRBV5-1; CDR3 protein: CASRRDTDTQHF; CDR3 DNA: TGCGCCAGCAGACGGGACACAGATACGCAGCATTTT
J gene: TRBJ2-7; clone size: .; D gene: TRBD1; V gene: TRBV7-3; CDR3 protein: CASSQSGGQGNYEQYF; CDR3 DNA: TGTGCCAGCAGCCAATCTGGAGGACAGGGAAACTACGAGCAGTACTTC
J gene: TRBJ2-5; clone size: few; D gene: TRBD1; V gene: TRBV3-1; CDR3 protein: CASSQDRGEETQYF; CDR3 DNA: TGTGCCAGCAGCCAGGACAGGGGGGAAGAGACCCAGTACTTC
J gene: TRBJ1-1; clone size: few; D gene: .; V gene: TRBV6-5; CDR3 protein: CASSYSIRTLWAFF; CDR3 DNA: TGTGCCAGCAGTTACTCGATAAGGACACTCTGGGCTTTCTTT
J gene: TRBJ2-7; clone size: few; D gene: TRBD1; V gene: TRBV7-9; CDR3 protein: CASSSPGTGAPYEQYF; CDR3 DNA: TGTGCCAGCAGCTCTCCCGGGACAGGGGCTCCCTACGAGCAGTACTTC
J gene: TRBJ2-3; clone size: few; D gene: TRBD2; V gene: TRBV9; CDR3 protein: CASSVGAGVSTDTQYF; CDR3 DNA: TGTGCCAGCAGCGTAGGAGCGGGGGTTAGCACAGATACGCAGTATTTT
J gene: TRBJ2-1; clone size: .; D gene: TRBD2; V gene: TRBV20-1; CDR3 protein: CSARDQAGGSYNEQFF; CDR3 DNA: TGCAGTGCTAGAGATCAGGCGGGAGGCTCCTACAATGAGCAGTTCTTC
J gene: TRBJ2-5; clone size: .; D gene: TRBD2; V gene: TRBV4-2; CDR3 protein: CASSQEGVAGEGETQYF; CDR3 DNA: TGTGCCAGCAGCCAAGAAGGCGTAGCGGGAGAGGGAGAGACCCAGTACTTC
J gene: TRBJ1-2; clone size: few; D gene: .; V gene: TRBV12-3/TRBV12-4; CDR3 protein: CASSRGTPGSIYGYTF; CDR3 DNA: TGTGCCAGCAGTCGCGGGACACCCGGCTCTATTTATGGCTACACCTTC
J gene: TRBJ2-7; clone size: few; D gene: TRBD1; V gene: TRBV5-1; CDR3 protein: CASSLGQGPPYEQYF; CDR3 DNA: TGCGCCAGCAGCTTGGGACAGGGGCCCCCCTACGAGCAGTACTTC
J gene: TRBJ2-3; clone size: .; D gene: .; V gene: TRBV7-2; CDR3 protein: CASSPRATGTQYF; CDR3 DNA: TGTGCCAGCAGCCCACGAGCTACGGGGACGCAGTATTTT
J gene: TRBJ2-6; clone size: .; D gene: .; V gene: TRBV27; CDR3 protein: CASSLIGARSTGANVLTF; CDR3 DNA: TGTGCCAGCAGTTTAATAGGGGCGCGAAGTACTGGGGCCAACGTCCTGACTTTC
J gene: TRBJ2-3; clone size: .; D gene: TRBD2; V gene: TRBV5-6; CDR3 protein: CASSLELAGGLSDTQYF; CDR3 DNA: TGTGCCAGCAGCTTGGAACTAGCGGGAGGGCTGTCAGATACGCAGTATTTT
J gene: TRBJ1-2; clone size: few; D gene: .; V gene: TRBV27; CDR3 protein: CATQRFYGYTF; CDR3 DNA: TGTGCCACACAGCGGTTCTATGGCTACACCTTC